This T cell receptor (beta chain) is from a study of cytomegalovirus exposure and HLA in healthy donors. CDR1 and CDR2 from the germline V gene are SGHDT and YYEEEE. Trimming shortened V by 2 bases and J by 4 bases, and 13 bases separated the two germline ends. This CDR3 spans 14 amino acids. General observations from the study: Reports state that TCR beta sequences accurately predicted most subjects' HLA-A and HLA-B alleles.

Points on this clone: What it binds is unknown.

The PCR had 60 Vbeta and 13 Jbeta primers. Sequenced by immunoSEQ multiplex PCR; TCRdb stores in-frame clones only, minus some. The sample yields around 120,000 clones, nearly 85% seen once. The sample consisted of PBMCs. The chain employs TRBV5-6 and TRBJ2-7, with D maybe TRBD1 (5 bases). The origin of this receptor is a boy aged 10-17 years in good health and CMV-seronegative. The chain's CDR3 is CASSFLGVEYEQYF. In DNA form, the CDR3 reads TGTGCCAGCAGCTTCCTAGGGGTTGAGTACGAGCAGTACTTC.